Given below is one TCR beta chain in context. Its matching antigen is unknown. TCRdb redid the calling of the reads with MiXCR, one entry per CDR3 protein. The table includes 350,000 to 500,000 distinct CDR3 sequences, under 40% detected once. This record comes from a study of T cell repertoires in cytomegalovirus infection. Study as a whole: CMV infection together with matching HLA type was indicated by public TCR beta signatures.

Study-wide results and limits: Within the response measured ex vivo, HLA-C-restricted CMV-specific TCR beta clonotypes were dominant. Adding up the frequency of public TCR beta families identified people who carried CMV plus the relevant HLA.

This clonotype was obtained from a human donor in good health (CMV status not recorded). Some clones in this sample may be carry-over from other donors' samples. Source material: PBMCs.

DNA of the CDR3: TGCAGTGCTAGAGACTCAAACAGGGATAGCACAGATACGCAGTATTTT. Amino acids: CSARDSNRDSTDTQYF. The rearrangement joins TRBV20-1 to TRBJ2-3; maybe TRBD1 (6 bases). Germline V gene data show CDR1 as DFQATT and CDR2 as SNEGSKA (reference sequence). The V and J ends lost 0 bases and 0 bases respectively, with 13 bases between them. This CDR3 region has 16 residues.